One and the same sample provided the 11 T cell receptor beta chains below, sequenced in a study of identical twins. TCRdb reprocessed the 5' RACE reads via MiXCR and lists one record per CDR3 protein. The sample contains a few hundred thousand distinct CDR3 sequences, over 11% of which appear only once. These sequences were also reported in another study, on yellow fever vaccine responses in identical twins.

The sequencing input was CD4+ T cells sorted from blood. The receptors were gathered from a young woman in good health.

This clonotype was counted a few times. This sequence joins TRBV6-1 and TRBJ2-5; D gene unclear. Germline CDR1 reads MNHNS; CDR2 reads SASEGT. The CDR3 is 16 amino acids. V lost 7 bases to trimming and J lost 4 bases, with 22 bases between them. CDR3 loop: CASTYRHKAKGETQYF. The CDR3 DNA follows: TGTGCCAGCACCTACCGACATAAAGCTAAGGGAGAGACCCAGTACTTC.

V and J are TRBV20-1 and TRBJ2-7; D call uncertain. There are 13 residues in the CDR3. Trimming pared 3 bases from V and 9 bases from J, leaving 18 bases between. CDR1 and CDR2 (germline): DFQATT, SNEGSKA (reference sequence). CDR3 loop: CSARMAGFSGQYF. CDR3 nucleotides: TGCAGTGCTAGGATGGCCGGGTTCTCGGGGCAGTACTTC.

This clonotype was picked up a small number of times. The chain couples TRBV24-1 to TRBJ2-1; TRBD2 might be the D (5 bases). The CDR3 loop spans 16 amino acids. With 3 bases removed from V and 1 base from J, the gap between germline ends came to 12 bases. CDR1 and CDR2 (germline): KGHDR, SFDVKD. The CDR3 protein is CATSDPTSKSYNEQFF. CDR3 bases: TGTGCCACCAGTGATCCCACTAGTAAATCCTACAATGAGCAGTTCTTC.

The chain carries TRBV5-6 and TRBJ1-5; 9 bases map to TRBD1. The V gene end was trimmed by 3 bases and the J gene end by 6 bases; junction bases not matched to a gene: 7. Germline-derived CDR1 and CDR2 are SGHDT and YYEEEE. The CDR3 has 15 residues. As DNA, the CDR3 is TGTGCCAGCAGCTCGGACAGGGGAGGGCGTCAGCCCCAGCATTTT. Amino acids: CASSSDRGGRQPQHF.

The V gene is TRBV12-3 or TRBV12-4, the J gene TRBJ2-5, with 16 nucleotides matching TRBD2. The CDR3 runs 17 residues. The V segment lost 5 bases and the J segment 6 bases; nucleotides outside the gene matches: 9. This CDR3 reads CASSLHGTSGGAKTQYF. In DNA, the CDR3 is TGTGCCAGCAGTCTACACGGGACTAGCGGGGGGGCTAAGACCCAGTACTTC.

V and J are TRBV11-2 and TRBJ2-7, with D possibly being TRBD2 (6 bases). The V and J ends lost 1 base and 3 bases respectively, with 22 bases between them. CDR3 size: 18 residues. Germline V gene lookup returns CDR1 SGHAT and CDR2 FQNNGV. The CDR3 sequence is CASSLGRSGLAAYYEQYF. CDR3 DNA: TGTGCCAGCAGCTTAGGTAGGAGTGGATTAGCGGCTTACTACGAGCAGTACTTC. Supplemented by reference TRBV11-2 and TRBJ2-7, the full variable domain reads EAGVAQSPRYKIIEKRQSVAFWCNPISGHATLYWYQQILGQGPKLLIQFQNNGVVDDSQLPKDRFSAERLKGVDSTLKIQPAKLEDSAVYLCASSLGRSGLAAYYEQYFGPGTRLTVT.

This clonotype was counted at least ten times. The CDR3 is CASSQGWARDTEAFF. In nucleotides, the CDR3 is TGCGCCAGCAGCCAAGGATGGGCGCGTGACACTGAAGCTTTCTTT. V usage is TRBV4-1 and J usage is TRBJ1-1, with D uncertain. The V end lost 1 base, the J end lost 3 bases, and 12 bases lay between the germline ends. This CDR3 has 15 residues. CDR1 and CDR2 (germline): MGHRA, YSYEKL.

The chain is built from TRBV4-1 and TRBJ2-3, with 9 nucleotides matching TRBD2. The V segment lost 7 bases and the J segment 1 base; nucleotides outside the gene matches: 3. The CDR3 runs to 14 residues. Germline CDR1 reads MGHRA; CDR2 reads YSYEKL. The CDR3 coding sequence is TGCGCCAGCAAGAAGCGGGAGGGCACAGATACGCAGTATTTT. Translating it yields CASKKREGTDTQYF.

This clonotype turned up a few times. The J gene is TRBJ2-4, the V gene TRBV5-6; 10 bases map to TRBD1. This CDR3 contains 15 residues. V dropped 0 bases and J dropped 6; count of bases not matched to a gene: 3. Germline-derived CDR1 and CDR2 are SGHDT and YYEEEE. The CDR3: CASSLGGTGANIQYF. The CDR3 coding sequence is TGTGCCAGCAGCTTGGGGGGGACAGGGGCAAACATTCAGTACTTC.

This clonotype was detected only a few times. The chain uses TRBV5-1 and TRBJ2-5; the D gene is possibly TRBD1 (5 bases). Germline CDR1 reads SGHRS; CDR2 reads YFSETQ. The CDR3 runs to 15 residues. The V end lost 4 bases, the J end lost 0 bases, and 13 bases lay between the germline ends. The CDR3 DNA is TGCGCCAGCAGCCAAACGGTGGGGCACCAAGAGACCCAGTACTTC. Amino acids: CASSQTVGHQETQYF. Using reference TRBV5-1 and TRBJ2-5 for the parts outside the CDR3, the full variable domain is KAGVTQTPRYLIKTRGQQVTLSCSPISGHRSVSWYQQTPGQGLQFLFEYFSETQRNKGNFPGRFSGRQFSNSRSEMNVSTLELGDSALYLCASSQTVGHQETQYFGPGTRLLVL.

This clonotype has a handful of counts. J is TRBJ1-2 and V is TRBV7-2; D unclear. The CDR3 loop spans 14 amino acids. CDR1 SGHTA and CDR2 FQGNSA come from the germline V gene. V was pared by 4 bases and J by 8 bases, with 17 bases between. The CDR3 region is CASSYRQAIEGYTF. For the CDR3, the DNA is TGTGCCAGCAGCTACCGACAAGCCATCGAGGGCTACACCTTC.